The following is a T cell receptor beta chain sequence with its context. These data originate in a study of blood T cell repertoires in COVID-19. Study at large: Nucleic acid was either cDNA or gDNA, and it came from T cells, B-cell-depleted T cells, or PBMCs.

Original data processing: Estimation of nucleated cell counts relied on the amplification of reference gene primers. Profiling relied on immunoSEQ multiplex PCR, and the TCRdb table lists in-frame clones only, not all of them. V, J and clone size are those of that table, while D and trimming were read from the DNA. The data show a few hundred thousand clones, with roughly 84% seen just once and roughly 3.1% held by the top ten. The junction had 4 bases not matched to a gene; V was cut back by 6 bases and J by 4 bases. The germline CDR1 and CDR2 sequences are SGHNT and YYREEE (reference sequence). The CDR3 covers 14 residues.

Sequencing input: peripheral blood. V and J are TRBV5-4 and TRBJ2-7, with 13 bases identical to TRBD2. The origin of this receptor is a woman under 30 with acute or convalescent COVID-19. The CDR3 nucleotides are TGTGCCAGCAAACTAGCGGGAGGGGAATACGAGCAGTACTTC. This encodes CASKLAGGEYEQYF.